Presented here are 20 T cell receptor beta chains from one specimen sequenced in a study of cytomegalovirus exposure and HLA in healthy donors. The study ran its PCR with 60 Vbeta and 13 Jbeta primers. Assay used: immunoSEQ multiplex PCR; TCRdb lists only in-frame clones, some missing. The sample carries roughly 130,000 clones, around 74% recorded once. Sequencing was performed on PBMCs. The receptors here all came from a woman aged 45-65 years in good health and CMV-seropositive.

The chain employs TRBV4-1 and TRBJ1-1; D may be TRBD1 (5 bases). V dropped 4 bases and J dropped 1 base, with 7 bases sitting between them. The length of the CDR3 is 13 residues. CDR1 MGHRA and CDR2 YSYEKL come from the germline V gene. CDR3 nucleotides: TGCGCCAGCAGCCCGGGGGGGAACACTGAAGCTTTCTTT. Its protein product is CASSPGGNTEAFF.

In this sample, this clone turned up a few times. This chain uses TRBV2 with TRBJ2-1; 9 bases map to TRBD2. This CDR3 has 15 residues. Trimming cost V 1 base and J 6 bases; bases outside gene matches: 4. CDR1 and CDR2 (germline): SNHLY, FYNNEI. In DNA, the CDR3 is TGTGCCAGCAGTGAAGGCGGGGGGGAGTTCAATGAGCAGTTCTTC. Its translation: CASSEGGGEFNEQFF. The full variable domain, in which reference TRBV2 and TRBJ2-1 provide the parts outside the CDR3, is EPEVTQTPSHQVTQMGQEVILRCVPISNHLYFYWYRQILGQKVEFLVSFYNNEISEKSEIFDDQFSVERPDGSNFTLKIRSTKLEDSAMYFCASSEGGGEFNEQFFGPGTRLTVL.

In regard to this clone: One end of the junction does not line up with germline, which may come from a read error. V gene TRBV7-9 combines with J gene TRBJ1-4; D remains ambiguous. Germline lookup yields CDR1 SEHNR and CDR2 FQNEAQ (reference sequence). CDR3 length: 16 amino acids. The CDR3 sequence: CSSSLEAGGSSGKLFF. CDR3 sequence (DNA): TGTTCCAGCAGCTTAGAGGCTGGTGGGTCTTCGGGAAAACTGTTTTTT. The whole variable domain, remainder taken from reference TRBV7-9 and TRBJ1-4, is DTGVSQNPRHKITKRGQNVTFRCDPISEHNRLYWYRQTLGQGPEFLTYFQNEAQLEKSRLLSDRFSAERPKGSFSTLEIQRTEQGDSAMYLCSSSLEAGGSSGKLFFGSGTQLSVL.

The chain links TRBV19 to TRBJ2-5, with TRBD2 identical over 8 bases. V lost 1 base to trimming and J lost 1 base; unmatched junction nucleotides: 11. The V gene's germline CDR1 is LNHDA and CDR2 SQIVND (reference sequence). The CDR3 contains 18 residues. The chain's CDR3 is CASSIASRGGLGQETQYF. The CDR3, as DNA: TGTGCCAGTAGTATAGCGAGTCGGGGGGGCCTCGGCCAAGAGACCCAGTACTTC.

CDR3 coding DNA: TGTGCCAGCAGTTACGAGGAGACCCAGTACTTC. The encoded protein is CASSYEETQYF. V is TRBV6-5 and J is TRBJ2-5, with D unresolved. The V gene's germline CDR1 is MNHEY and CDR2 SVGAGI. V lost 2 bases and J lost 5, with 3 bases in between. The CDR3 is 11 residues long.

The V call is TRBV9, the J call TRBJ1-1; possible D gene TRBD1, 5 bases. V gave up 2 bases and J gave up 3 bases, with 11 bases separating them. CDR1 is SGDLS and CDR2 is YYNGEE in the germline V gene. The CDR3 consists of 14 residues. The CDR3 loop reads CASSVLPRDTEAFF. The CDR3 nucleotides are TGTGCCAGCAGCGTTCTACCCAGGGACACTGAAGCTTTCTTT.

This clone was seen a single time. This chain joins TRBV28 and TRBJ1-5, with D possibly being TRBD1 (5 bases). V was shortened by 2 bases and J by 5 bases, with 10 bases between the two germline ends. This CDR3 has 14 amino acids. CDR1 is MDHEN, CDR2 SYDVKM, per germline. DNA for the CDR3: TGTGCCAGCAGTTTAGGGGGGTCGGATCAGCCCCAGCATTTT. Amino acids: CASSLGGSDQPQHF.

The chain carries TRBV2 and TRBJ1-5, with 8 bases that match TRBD1. The CDR3 has 14 amino acids. The germline gives CDR1 SNHLY, CDR2 FYNNEI. Germline trimming cut 5 bases from V and 5 bases from J; bases unmatched to any gene: 5. In DNA, the CDR3 is TGTGCCAGCAGTTGGGACAGGCCCGATCAGCCCCAGCATTTT. Translation gives CASSWDRPDQPQHF.

The chain combines TRBV2 with TRBJ2-2; D unresolved. The CDR3 spans 13 residues. Germline V gives CDR1 SNHLY, CDR2 FYNNEI. With 6 bases removed from V and 7 bases from J, the gap between germline ends came to 12 bases. The CDR3 here is CASSPIMSGELFF. In DNA, the CDR3 is TGTGCCAGCAGCCCTATCATGAGCGGGGAGCTGTTTTTT.

The chain recombines TRBV11-3 with TRBJ2-3; D is possibly TRBD1 (6 bases). CDR3 length: 12 residues. Trimming removed 8 bases at V and 1 base at J, with 7 bases between. CDR1 SGHNT and CDR2 YENEEA come from the germline V gene. DNA of the CDR3: TGTGCCAGCGAGGGGGGCACAGATACGCAGTATTTT. It translates to CASEGGTDTQYF. The full variable domain, with the rest looked up from reference TRBV11-3 and TRBJ2-3, is EAGVVQSPRYKIIEKKQPVAFWCNPISGHNTLYWYLQNLGQGPELLIRYENEEAVDDSQLPKDRFSAERLKGVDSTLKIQPAELGDSAVYLCASEGGTDTQYFGPGTRLTVL.

The chain is built from TRBV19 and TRBJ2-3, with 9 bases aligning to TRBD2. CDR3 size: 17 residues. V lost 2 bases to trimming and J lost 1 base; unmatched junction nucleotides: 7. Germline V CDR1 and CDR2: LNHDA, SQIVND (reference sequence). In DNA form, the CDR3 reads TGTGCCAGTAGTATACGGGCTAGCGGGGTGGGCACAGATACGCAGTATTTT. Protein product: CASSIRASGVGTDTQYF.

The chain couples TRBV6-6 to TRBJ1-3; D might be TRBD1 (5 bases). Trimming left V 6 bases short and J 11 bases short, with 14 bases between. The CDR3 spans 12 residues. The germline CDR1 and CDR2 sequences are MNHNY and SVGAGI (reference sequence). The CDR3 nucleotides read TGTGCCAGCAGACGCGGGACCGACCCCATATATTTT. It translates to CASRRGTDPIYF.

The CDR3 nucleotides are TGTGCCAGCAGTGTGGGACAGGGCCATGGCTACACCTTC. Translating gives CASSVGQGHGYTF. The V call is TRBV25-1, the J call TRBJ1-2; 9 positions match TRBD1. Germline V gene sequence: CDR1 MGHDK, CDR2 SYGVNS. The CDR3 runs to 13 residues. The V segment lost 4 bases and the J segment 6 bases; nucleotides outside the gene matches: 3.

The rearrangement links TRBV5-1 to TRBJ1-2; 7 positions agree with TRBD1. This CDR3 has 14 amino acids. The germline CDR1 and CDR2 sequences are SGHRS and YFSETQ. V lost 3 bases, J lost 4 bases, and 6 bases stayed unmatched. The DNA of the CDR3 is TGCGCCAGCAGCTGGGGACAGACATCCTATGGCTACACCTTC. Encoded protein: CASSWGQTSYGYTF. Full variable domain (rest looked up from reference TRBV5-1 and TRBJ1-2): KAGVTQTPRYLIKTRGQQVTLSCSPISGHRSVSWYQQTPGQGLQFLFEYFSETQRNKGNFPGRFSGRQFSNSRSEMNVSTLELGDSALYLCASSWGQTSYGYTFGSGTRLTVV.

This clone has a handful of counts. The rearrangement joins TRBV19 to TRBJ2-5; 10 nucleotides agree with TRBD2. CDR3 length: 14 residues. CDR1 and CDR2 (germline): LNHDA, SQIVND (reference sequence). J lost 5 bases, V lost 5 bases, and 5 bases had no gene match. CDR3 sequence (DNA): TGTGCCAGTAGTTTGGGACTAGCGAAGGAGACCCAGTACTTC. It is translated as CASSLGLAKETQYF.

The chain employs TRBV5-1 and TRBJ2-5, with 9 bases fitting TRBD1. The DNA end lines up better with TRBJ2-7; the J call may be wrong. The V gene's germline CDR1 is SGHRS and CDR2 YFSETQ. There are 16 residues in the CDR3. As DNA, the CDR3 is TGCGCCAGCGCTCCGGGACAGGGAATTAGCATAGACGAGCAGTACTTC. Its protein product is CASAPGQGISIDEQYF.

V usage is TRBV5-1 and J usage is TRBJ1-2; TRBD1 agrees at 7 bases. Trimming removed 0 bases from V and 6 bases from J; junction bases left unmatched: 5. The CDR3 totals 14 residues. Germline CDR1 is SGHRS and CDR2 is YFSETQ. The CDR3 region has the DNA TGCGCCAGCAGCTTGGAGACAGGGTCTGATGGCTACACCTTC. Encoded protein: CASSLETGSDGYTF.

In this sample, this clone turned up a few times. The rearrangement uses TRBV6-4 and TRBJ1-1, with D hard to call. Germline V gene data show CDR1 as MRHNA and CDR2 as SNTAGT. CDR3 length: 13 residues. Trimming left V 0 bases short and J 5 bases short, with 7 bases between. The CDR3 DNA sequence: TGTGCCAGCAGTGACTCGACATATACTGAAGCTTTCTTT. Its protein product is CASSDSTYTEAFF.

The CDR3 DNA reads TGTGCCTGGACCGCCCCCGGGACAGGGGGCAAGTATGGCTACACCTTC. Encoded protein: CAWTAPGTGGKYGYTF. The V call is TRBV30, the J call TRBJ1-2; 12 nucleotides line up with TRBD1. V shed 4 bases and J 5 bases; nucleotides not matched to a gene: 11. The CDR3 spans 16 residues. Looked up from germline, CDR1 is GTSNPN and CDR2 is SVGIG (reference sequence).

This clone appeared a few times. The V gene is TRBV6-6, the J gene TRBJ1-2; 7 positions match TRBD1. Germline CDR1 reads MNHNY; CDR2 reads SVGAGI (reference sequence). V shed 7 bases, J shed 3 bases, and the junction held 8 bases outside the gene matches. The CDR3 sequence is 14 residues long. The CDR3 nucleotides are TGTGCCAGCACCCTGACAGGGCAATACTATGGCTACACCTTC. As protein: CASTLTGQYYGYTF.